The clone carrying this T cell receptor beta chain was observed many times. One entry per CDR3 protein results from TCRdb running MiXCR on the 5' RACE reads. The sample yields around 370,000 distinct CDR3 sequences, around 21% seen once. The entry originates in a study of T-cell memory formation after mild COVID-19. Germline assignment: CDR1 SGDLS and CDR2 YYNGEE. V was trimmed by 0 bases and J by 0 bases, leaving 10 bases between them. The CDR3 contains 16 residues. V gene TRBV9 combines with J gene TRBJ2-1; D is possibly TRBD2 (5 bases). The origin of this receptor is an adult woman who had mild COVID-19 (a few samples of this study predate the infection). Cell type and time point are not known. The sample comprised PBMCs or a T cell subset sorted from them (not recorded which). CDR3 nucleotides: TGTGCCAGCAGCGTAGCATGGGAGAGCTCCTACAATGAGCAGTTCTTC. Its protein product is CASSVAWESSYNEQFF. The full variable domain, rest sourced from reference TRBV9 and TRBJ2-1, is DSGVTQTPKHLITATGQRVTLRCSPRSGDLSVYWYQQSLDQGLQFLIQYYNGEERAKGNILERFSAQQFPDLHSELNLSSLELGDSALYFCASSVAWESSYNEQFFGPGTRLTVL.